These 27 T cell receptor beta chains share one sample of origin, sequenced in a study of blood T cell repertoires in COVID-19. Clones were read by immunoSEQ multiplex PCR, and TCRdb kept only the in-frame ones, dropping some. Here the sample spans 200,000 to 250,000 clones, 83% being singletons. Sample: PBMCs or T cells enriched from blood (not recorded which). The receptor source for this set is a woman aged 35 to 49 who had been exposed to COVID-19.

DNA of the CDR3: TGTGCCAGCAGCGTAGGGGGCGTCTCTGGAAACACCATATATTTT. Its translation is CASSVGGVSGNTIYF. This sequence joins TRBV9 and TRBJ1-3; possible D gene TRBD1, 5 bases. The CDR3 spans 15 residues. CDR1 and CDR2 (germline): SGDLS, YYNGEE. The ends were cut back, 0 bases at V and 0 bases at J, with 7 bases in the middle.

CDR3 loop: CASSPTSGTGGMNTEAFF. CDR3 DNA sequence: TGTGCCAGCAGCCCTACAAGTGGGACAGGGGGCATGAACACTGAAGCTTTCTTT. The chain combines TRBV6-2 or TRBV6-3 with TRBJ1-1; 12 bases are a match to TRBD1. Germline CDR1 reads MNHEY; CDR2 reads SVGEGT. This CDR3 is 18 amino acids long. The trim removed 6 bases at V and 0 bases at J, leaving 11 bases unmatched.

J is TRBJ1-5 and V is TRBV4-1; 9 bases are a match to TRBD1. The germline CDR1 and CDR2 sequences are MGHRA and YSYEKL. This CDR3 spans 15 amino acids. V gave up 3 bases and J gave up 5 bases; unmatched junction bases: 5. In DNA form, the CDR3 reads TGCGCCAGCAGCCAGCGGACAGGGGACGATCAGCCCCAGCATTTT. Amino acid sequence: CASSQRTGDDQPQHF.

As regards this clone: The same CDR3 can be traced to other DNA sequences in this sample. The chain links TRBV9 to TRBJ1-3; D call uncertain. The CDR3 sequence is 13 residues long. V shed 4 bases and J shed 0 bases, with 5 bases lying between them. Germline CDR1 and CDR2: SGDLS and YYNGEE. CDR3 nucleotide sequence: TGTGCCAGCAGCAGCCTCTCTGGAAACACCATATATTTT. Residues: CASSSLSGNTIYF. Based on the CDR3 plus reference TRBV9 and TRBJ1-3, the full variable domain is DSGVTQTPKHLITATGQRVTLRCSPRSGDLSVYWYQQSLDQGLQFLIQYYNGEERAKGNILERFSAQQFPDLHSELNLSSLELGDSALYFCASSSLSGNTIYFGEGSWLTVV.

This chain uses TRBV19 with TRBJ2-2; TRBD2 matches at 8 bases. Trimming took 9 bases from V and 7 from J; bases not matched to a gene: 10. This CDR3 has 14 residues. Germline lookup yields CDR1 LNHDA and CDR2 SQIVND (reference sequence). For the CDR3, the DNA is TGTGCCAGCAAACTCCGACTAGCGCGCGGGGAGCTGTTTTTT. This codes for CASKLRLARGELFF.

This chain links TRBV11-2 with TRBJ2-3, with D possibly TRBD1 on 5 matching bases. CDR1 and CDR2 from the germline V gene are SGHAT and FQNNGV. The V end was cut by 7 bases, the J end by 4 bases, with 15 bases between. The length of the CDR3 is 14 residues. Here the CDR3 reads CASTQGVGADTQYF. The CDR3 bases are TGTGCCAGCACTCAGGGTGTTGGCGCAGATACGCAGTATTTT.

The chain recombines TRBV28 with TRBJ2-1, with D unresolved. The CDR3 covers 16 residues. Germline V lookup: CDR1 MDHEN, CDR2 SYDVKM. Trimming removed 3 bases from V and 8 bases from J, with 20 bases in between. The CDR3 loop is CASSLVPVSPLHEQFF. Written as DNA, the CDR3 is TGTGCCAGCAGTTTGGTACCAGTATCCCCTCTCCATGAGCAGTTCTTC. The whole variable domain, remainder taken from reference TRBV28 and TRBJ2-1, is DVKVTQSSRYLVKRTGEKVFLECVQDMDHENMFWYRQDPGLGLRLIYFSYDVKMKEKGDIPEGYSVSREKKERFSLILESASTNQTSMYLCASSLVPVSPLHEQFFGPGTRLTVL.

This chain connects TRBV29-1 to TRBJ1-1; D perhaps matches TRBD1 (6 bases). V gave up 7 bases and J gave up 8 bases, with 14 bases separating them. This CDR3 region has 11 residues. In germline, CDR1 is SQVTM, CDR2 ANQGSEA. CDR3 sequence: CSGTRGTEAFF. DNA for the CDR3: TGCAGCGGTACCAGGGGAACCGAAGCTTTCTTT.

The rearrangement uses TRBV7-9 and TRBJ2-4, with 8 bases that match TRBD1. CDR1 SEHNR and CDR2 FQNEAQ come from the germline V gene (reference sequence). CDR3 size: 15 residues. Germline trimming cut 4 bases from V and 0 bases from J; bases unmatched to any gene: 2. The CDR3: CASSSDREAKNIQYF. The CDR3 DNA sequence: TGTGCCAGCAGCTCGGACAGGGAAGCCAAAAACATTCAGTACTTC.

This chain joins TRBV5-1 and TRBJ2-3; 7 bases line up with TRBD2. J gave up 2 bases and V 3 bases, and 3 bases lay outside the gene matches. The CDR3 contains 14 residues. CDR1 SGHRS and CDR2 YFSETQ come from the germline V gene. The CDR3 DNA follows: TGCGCCAGCAGCTCAGGACTAGTCACAGATACGCAGTATTTT. Translated: CASSSGLVTDTQYF.

J is TRBJ2-7 and V is TRBV7-3; D is possibly TRBD2 (7 bases). V dropped 5 bases and J dropped 5 bases, with 13 bases sitting between them. Germline CDR1 is SGHTA and CDR2 is FQGTGA. The CDR3 has 13 amino acids. CDR3 coding DNA: TGTGCCAGCAGCCCGGGGGGCTGGAACGAGCAGTACTTC. Protein sequence: CASSPGGWNEQYF.

This rearrangement joins TRBV14 to TRBJ1-1, with unresolved D. CDR1 is SGHDN, CDR2 FVKESK, per germline. The CDR3 runs 13 residues. Trimming stripped 3 bases from V and 3 bases from J, with 8 bases between. In DNA form, the CDR3 reads TGTGCCAGCAGCCAGAGGGCCGACACTGAAGCTTTCTTT. Translation: CASSQRADTEAFF.

This clone was seen only once. This chain uses TRBV5-1 with TRBJ2-1, with 10 bases matching TRBD1. The CDR3 has 16 residues. V shed 4 bases and J 4 bases; nucleotides not matched to a gene: 8. Germline V gene lookup returns CDR1 SGHRS and CDR2 YFSETQ. This CDR3 is CASSLAGTGVYNEQFF. The CDR3 bases are TGCGCCAGCAGCCTGGCAGGGACAGGGGTTTACAATGAGCAGTTCTTC.

This clone was recorded a few times. V is TRBV7-9 and J is TRBJ2-1; 9 bases fit TRBD2. The CDR3 runs to 18 residues. V was clipped by 1 base and J by 2 bases; unmatched bases: 9. The germline V gene encodes CDR1 SEHNR and CDR2 FQNEAQ (reference sequence). The CDR3 reads CASSLGAVQRGAYNEQFF. In nucleotides, the CDR3 is TGTGCCAGCAGCTTAGGGGCCGTGCAGCGGGGGGCCTACAATGAGCAGTTCTTC.

The table lists this clone with a count of one. CDR3 nucleotides: TGTGCCAGCAGTCAGGGTCCTAATGAAAAACTGTTTTTT. It is translated as CASSQGPNEKLFF. This sequence joins TRBV5-5 and TRBJ1-4; the D gene is possibly TRBD1 (5 bases). CDR3 size: 13 residues. Trimming removed 5 bases from V and 3 bases from J, with 8 bases in between. CDR1 is SGHKS and CDR2 is YYEKEE in the germline V gene (reference sequence).

Only a few counts were recorded for this clone. The rearrangement joins TRBV27 to TRBJ2-2; 7 bases line up with TRBD2. The V and J ends lost 10 bases and 0 bases, in that order; junction bases with no gene match: 11. CDR3 length equals 16 residues. CDR1 is MNHEY, CDR2 SMNVEV, per germline (reference sequence). DNA for the CDR3: TGTGCCACCCAGGCGGGGCTAGCGGCGAACACCGGGGAGCTGTTTTTT. Amino acid sequence: CATQAGLAANTGELFF.

This sequence joins TRBV2 and TRBJ1-3, with TRBD1 as a possible D gene (5 bases). The CDR3 covers 15 residues. Germline loops: CDR1 SNHLY, CDR2 FYNNEI. V dropped 6 bases and J dropped 0 bases, with 12 bases sitting between them. The CDR3 DNA reads TGTGCCAGCAGCGTGGACACACACTCTGGAAACACCATATATTTT. It yields the protein CASSVDTHSGNTIYF.

The DNA for the CDR3 is TGTGCCTGGAGTGTAGGGGATCACTCTGGAAACACCATATATTTT. It codes for CAWSVGDHSGNTIYF. The rearrangement joins TRBV30 to TRBJ1-3; perhaps TRBD1 as D (5 bases). Trimming shortened V by 0 bases and J by 0 bases, and 9 bases separated the two germline ends. CDR1 GTSNPN and CDR2 SVGIG come from the germline V gene (reference sequence). This CDR3 contains 15 residues.

The CDR3 region has the DNA TGTGCCAGCAGTACCCCGACTAGCGGGGGCACGGGGGCCCAGTACTTC. It yields the protein CASSTPTSGGTGAQYF. The chain has TRBV27 and TRBJ2-5; 12 nucleotides agree with TRBD2. Per germline, CDR1 MNHEY and CDR2 SMNVEV (reference sequence). V lost 5 bases to trimming and J lost 9 bases; unmatched junction nucleotides: 13. The CDR3 has 16 residues.

This rearrangement joins TRBV7-8 to TRBJ1-2; the match to TRBD1 covers 7 bases. Germline-derived CDR1 and CDR2 are SGHVS and FQNEAQ. V lost 5 bases and J lost 7; bases outside the gene matches: 13. This CDR3 has 15 residues. Written as DNA, the CDR3 is TGTGCCAGCAGCCCATTTAGGGACAGCTCCGCTGGCTACACCTTC. Its translation: CASSPFRDSSAGYTF.

This clone was observed a handful of times. The chain couples TRBV10-1 to TRBJ1-1; weak D call: TRBD1 (6 bases). In germline, CDR1 is WNHNN, CDR2 SYGVQD (reference sequence). Trimming cost V 10 bases and J 4 bases, with 16 bases left between them. The CDR3 length is 13 residues. For the CDR3, the DNA is TGCGCCAACCGAGGAAGAGGGGGCACTGAAGCTTTCTTT. This codes for CANRGRGGTEAFF.

J is TRBJ1-2 and V is TRBV9; D is unresolved. The ends were cut back, 3 bases at V and 4 bases at J, with 25 bases in the middle. Germline CDR1 reads SGDLS; CDR2 reads YYNGEE. The CDR3 has 18 residues. The CDR3 sequence is CASSGWQAEALYSYGYTF. In DNA form, the CDR3 reads TGTGCCAGCAGCGGATGGCAAGCTGAGGCCCTCTATTCCTATGGCTACACCTTC.

The chain is built from TRBV4-3 and TRBJ2-3; TRBD2 matches at 9 bases. V lost 0 bases, J lost 3 bases, and 4 bases stayed unmatched. Germline CDR1 LGHNA, CDR2 YSLEER. This CDR3 is 16 amino acids long. The CDR3 nucleotides are TGCGCCAGCAGCCAAGATTCGAGCGGGGGGACAGATACGCAGTATTTT. Translated, it gives CASSQDSSGGTDTQYF.

Here the CDR3 reads CASSQDRTGRNQPQHF. Written as DNA, the CDR3 is TGTGCCAGCAGCCAAGATCGGACAGGGAGGAATCAGCCCCAGCATTTT. The chain couples TRBV4-2 to TRBJ1-5; TRBD1 aligns across 8 bases. J was trimmed by 4 bases and V by 0 bases; bases with no gene match: 5. This CDR3 contains 16 residues. Germline CDR1 is LGHNA and CDR2 is YNFKEQ.

This clone has more than one count but fewer than ten. The V gene is TRBV7-9, the J gene TRBJ2-2; 8 bases agree with TRBD1. This CDR3 has 15 amino acids. The ends lost 5 bases at V and 4 bases at J; junction bases unmatched: 6. Germline V lookup: CDR1 SEHNR, CDR2 FQNEAQ (reference sequence). This chain's CDR3 is CASSPLRGRTGELFF. CDR3 nucleotides: TGTGCCAGCAGCCCCCTCAGGGGGCGCACCGGGGAGCTGTTTTTT. The complete variable domain, with remaining parts taken from reference TRBV7-9 and TRBJ2-2, reads DTGVSQNPRHKITKRGQNVTFRCDPISEHNRLYWYRQTLGQGPEFLTYFQNEAQLEKSRLLSDRFSAERPKGSFSTLEIQRTEQGDSAMYLCASSPLRGRTGELFFGEGSRLTVL.

The chain links TRBV18 to TRBJ1-2, with TRBD1 as a possible D gene (5 bases). CDR3 length: 13 amino acids. Germline V gene sequence: CDR1 KGHSH, CDR2 LQKENI. V was shortened by 2 bases and J by 1 base, with 5 bases between the two germline ends. The CDR3 bases are TGTGCCAGCTCACCAGACAGTAACTATGGCTACACCTTC. Residues: CASSPDSNYGYTF. The whole variable domain, remainder taken from reference TRBV18 and TRBJ1-2, is NAGVMQNPRHLVRRRGQEARLRCSPMKGHSHVYWYRQLPEEGLKFMVYLQKENIIDESGMPKERFSAEFPKEGPSILRIQQVVRGDSAAYFCASSPDSNYGYTFGSGTRLTVV.

The table lists this clone with a count of one. CDR3 DNA: TGTGCCAGCAGTCCCCAGGGTGACATGAACACTGAAGCTTTCTTT. Its translation: CASSPQGDMNTEAFF. The chain employs TRBV6-5 and TRBJ1-1; D is possibly TRBD1 (5 bases). V lost 5 bases and J 0 bases, leaving 13 bases between the germline ends. This CDR3 spans 15 amino acids. Germline CDR1 reads MNHEY; CDR2 reads SVGAGI.